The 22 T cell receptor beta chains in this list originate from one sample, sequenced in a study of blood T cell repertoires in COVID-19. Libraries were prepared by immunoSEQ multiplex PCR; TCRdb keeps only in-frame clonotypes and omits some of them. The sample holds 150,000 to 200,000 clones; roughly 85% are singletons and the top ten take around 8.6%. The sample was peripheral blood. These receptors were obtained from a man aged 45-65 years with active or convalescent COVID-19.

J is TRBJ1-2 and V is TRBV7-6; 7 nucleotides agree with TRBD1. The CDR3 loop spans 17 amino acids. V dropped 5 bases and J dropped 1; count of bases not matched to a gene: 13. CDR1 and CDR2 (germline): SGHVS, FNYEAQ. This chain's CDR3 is CASSLEYATGLNYGYTF. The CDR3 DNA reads TGTGCCAGCAGCCTAGAGTATGCGACAGGGCTTAACTATGGCTACACCTTC.

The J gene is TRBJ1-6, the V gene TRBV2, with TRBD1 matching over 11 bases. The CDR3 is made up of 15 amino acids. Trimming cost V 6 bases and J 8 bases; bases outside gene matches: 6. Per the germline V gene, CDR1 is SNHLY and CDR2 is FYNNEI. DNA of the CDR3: TGTGCCAGCAGAGACCCGGGACAGGGGGATTCACCCCTCCACTTT. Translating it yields CASRDPGQGDSPLHF.

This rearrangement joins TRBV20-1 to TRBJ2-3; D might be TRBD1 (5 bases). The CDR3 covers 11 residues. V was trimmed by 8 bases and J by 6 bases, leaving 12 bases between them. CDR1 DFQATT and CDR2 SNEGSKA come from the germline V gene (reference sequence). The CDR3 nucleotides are TGCAGTTCAAAGACAGACGATACGCAGTATTTT. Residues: CSSKTDDTQYF.

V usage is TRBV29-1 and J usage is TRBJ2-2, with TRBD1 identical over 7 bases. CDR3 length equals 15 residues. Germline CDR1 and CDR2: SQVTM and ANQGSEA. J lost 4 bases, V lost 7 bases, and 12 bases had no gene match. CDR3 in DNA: TGCAGCGCTGAGAGGACAGGAGAGCTCACCGGGGAGCTGTTTTTT. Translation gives CSAERTGELTGELFF.

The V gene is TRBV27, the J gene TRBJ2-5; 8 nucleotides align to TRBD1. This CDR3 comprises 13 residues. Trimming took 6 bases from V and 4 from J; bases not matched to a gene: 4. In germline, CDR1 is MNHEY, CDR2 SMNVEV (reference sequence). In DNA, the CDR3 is TGTGCCAGCAGGGACAGGGTGTCAGAGACCCAGTACTTC. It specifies CASRDRVSETQYF.

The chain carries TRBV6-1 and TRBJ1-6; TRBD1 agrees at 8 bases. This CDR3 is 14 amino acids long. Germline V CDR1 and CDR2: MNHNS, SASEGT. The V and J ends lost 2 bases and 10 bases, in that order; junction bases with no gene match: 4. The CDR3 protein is CASSEQGARSPLHF. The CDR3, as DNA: TGTGCCAGCAGTGAACAGGGGGCAAGGTCACCCCTCCACTTT.

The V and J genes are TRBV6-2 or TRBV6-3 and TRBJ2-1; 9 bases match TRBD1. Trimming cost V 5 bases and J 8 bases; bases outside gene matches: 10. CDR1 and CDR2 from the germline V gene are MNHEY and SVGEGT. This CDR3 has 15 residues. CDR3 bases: TGTGCCAGCAGTCCCCCCGGACAGGGGATGGATGAGCAGTTCTTC. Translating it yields CASSPPGQGMDEQFF.

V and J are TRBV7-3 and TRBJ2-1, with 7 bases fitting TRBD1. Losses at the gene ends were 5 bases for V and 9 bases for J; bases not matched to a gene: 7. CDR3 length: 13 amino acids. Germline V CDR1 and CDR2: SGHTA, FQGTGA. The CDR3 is CASSPTAGGEQFF. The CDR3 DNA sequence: TGTGCCAGCAGCCCCACTGCAGGGGGTGAGCAGTTCTTC.

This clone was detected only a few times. The CDR3 loop reads CASKTGSAGELFF. As DNA, the CDR3 is TGTGCCAGCAAGACAGGGTCGGCCGGGGAGCTGTTTTTT. The rearrangement uses TRBV28 and TRBJ2-2; 7 bases map to TRBD1. V was clipped by 7 bases and J by 6 bases; unmatched bases: 5. The CDR3 extends over 13 amino acids. Germline CDR1 is MDHEN and CDR2 is SYDVKM.

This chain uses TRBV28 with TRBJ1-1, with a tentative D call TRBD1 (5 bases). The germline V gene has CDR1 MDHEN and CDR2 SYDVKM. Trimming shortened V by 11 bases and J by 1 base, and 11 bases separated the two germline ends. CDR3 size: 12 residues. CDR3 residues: CAAGKWNTEAFF. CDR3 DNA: TGTGCCGCAGGGAAATGGAACACTGAAGCTTTCTTT.

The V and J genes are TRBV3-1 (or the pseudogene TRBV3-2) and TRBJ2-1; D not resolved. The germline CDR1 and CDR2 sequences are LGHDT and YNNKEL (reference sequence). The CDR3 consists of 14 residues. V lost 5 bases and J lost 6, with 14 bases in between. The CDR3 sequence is CASSKANSLNEQFF. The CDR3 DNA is TGTGCCAGCAGCAAAGCTAATAGCCTCAATGAGCAGTTCTTC.

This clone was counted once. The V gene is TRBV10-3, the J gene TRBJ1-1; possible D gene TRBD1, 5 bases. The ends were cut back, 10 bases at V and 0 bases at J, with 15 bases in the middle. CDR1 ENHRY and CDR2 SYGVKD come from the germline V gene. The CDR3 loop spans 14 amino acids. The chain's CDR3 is CATGGPGLNTEAFF. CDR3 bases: TGTGCCACCGGGGGACCAGGGCTGAACACTGAAGCTTTCTTT.

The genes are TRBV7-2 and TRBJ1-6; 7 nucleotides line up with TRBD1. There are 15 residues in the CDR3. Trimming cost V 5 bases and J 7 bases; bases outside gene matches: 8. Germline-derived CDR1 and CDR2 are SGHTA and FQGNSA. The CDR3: CASSPRGFGNSPLHF. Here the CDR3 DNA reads TGTGCCAGCAGCCCCAGGGGGTTCGGGAATTCACCCCTCCACTTT.

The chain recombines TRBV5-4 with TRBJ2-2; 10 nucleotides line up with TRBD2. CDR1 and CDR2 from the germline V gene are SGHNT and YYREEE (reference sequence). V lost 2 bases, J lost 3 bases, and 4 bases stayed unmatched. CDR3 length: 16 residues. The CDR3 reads CASSFYLAGDTGELFF. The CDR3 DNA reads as TGTGCCAGCAGCTTTTATCTAGCGGGGGACACCGGGGAGCTGTTTTTT. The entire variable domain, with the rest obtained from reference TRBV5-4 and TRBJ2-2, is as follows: ETGVTQSPTHLIKTRGQQVTLRCSSQSGHNTVSWYQQALGQGPQFIFQYYREEENGRGNFPPRFSGLQFPNYSSELNVNALELDDSALYLCASSFYLAGDTGELFFGEGSRLTVL.

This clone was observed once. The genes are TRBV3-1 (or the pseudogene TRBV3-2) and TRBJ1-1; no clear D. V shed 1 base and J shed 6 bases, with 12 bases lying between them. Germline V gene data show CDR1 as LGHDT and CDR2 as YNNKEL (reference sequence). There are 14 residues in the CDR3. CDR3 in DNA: TGTGCCAGCAGCCAAGCAGCCCGCGGTGCTGAAGCTTTCTTT. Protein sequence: CASSQAARGAEAFF.

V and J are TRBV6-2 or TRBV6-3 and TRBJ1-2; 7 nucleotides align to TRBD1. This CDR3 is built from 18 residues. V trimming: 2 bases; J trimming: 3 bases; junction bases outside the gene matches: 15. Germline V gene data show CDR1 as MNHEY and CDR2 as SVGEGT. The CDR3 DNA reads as TGTGCCAGCAGTTACGCAGGGGGACACACTCTCAGAGACTATGGCTACACCTTC. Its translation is CASSYAGGHTLRDYGYTF.

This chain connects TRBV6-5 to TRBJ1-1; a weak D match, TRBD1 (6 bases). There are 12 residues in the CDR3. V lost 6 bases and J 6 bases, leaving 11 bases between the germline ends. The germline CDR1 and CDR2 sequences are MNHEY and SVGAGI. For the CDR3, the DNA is TGTGCCAGCAGCTCAGGGGAATCTGAAGCTTTCTTT. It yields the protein CASSSGESEAFF.

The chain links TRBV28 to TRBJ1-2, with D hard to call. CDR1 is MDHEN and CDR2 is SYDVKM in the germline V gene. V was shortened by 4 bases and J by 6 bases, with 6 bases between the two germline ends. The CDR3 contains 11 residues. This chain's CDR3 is CASSYLDGYTF. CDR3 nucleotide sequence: TGTGCCAGCAGTTATTTAGATGGCTACACCTTC.

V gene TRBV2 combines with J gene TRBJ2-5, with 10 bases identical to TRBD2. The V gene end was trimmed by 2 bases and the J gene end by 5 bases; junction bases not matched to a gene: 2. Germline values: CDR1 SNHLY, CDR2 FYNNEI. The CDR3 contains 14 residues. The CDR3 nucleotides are TGTGCCAGCAGTGAACTAGCGGGGGTCGAGACCCAGTACTTC. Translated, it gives CASSELAGVETQYF.

The CDR3 spells CAWSRLSGTDTQYF. CDR3 in DNA: TGTGCCTGGAGTCGACTGTCGGGCACAGATACGCAGTATTTT. The gene calls are TRBV30 and TRBJ2-3, with no clear D. With 2 bases removed from V and 1 base from J, the gap between germline ends came to 10 bases. The CDR3 consists of 14 residues. The germline gives CDR1 GTSNPN, CDR2 SVGIG (reference sequence).

CDR3 in amino acids: CASSQGRINTGELFF. DNA of the CDR3: TGTGCCAGCAGCCAAGGGCGGATTAACACCGGGGAGCTGTTTTTT. J is TRBJ2-2 and V is TRBV3-1 (or the pseudogene TRBV3-2); D not certain. The V gene's germline CDR1 is LGHDT and CDR2 YNNKEL (reference sequence). Trimming pared 1 base from V and 2 bases from J, leaving 8 bases between. CDR3 length: 15 residues.

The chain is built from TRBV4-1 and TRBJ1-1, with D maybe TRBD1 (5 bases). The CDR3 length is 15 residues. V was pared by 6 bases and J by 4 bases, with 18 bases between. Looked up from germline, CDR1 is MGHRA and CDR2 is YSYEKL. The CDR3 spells CASSPVQGAGTEAFF. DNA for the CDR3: TGCGCCAGCAGTCCCGTCCAAGGGGCTGGCACTGAAGCTTTCTTT.